This T cell receptor beta chain was recovered during a study of blood T cells in healthy people across ages. Study conclusions and caveats: As age increased, TCR beta diversity per million T cells fell in a roughly linear fashion.

For the second PCR, which ran for roughly 6 to 12 cycles, a sample-barcoded 5' primer and a J-beta primer mix were used. TCRdb ran MiXCR on the 5' RACE reads and lists one entry per CDR3 protein. The table has around 940,000 distinct CDR3 sequences, just over 50% seen once; the top ten hold roughly 23%. CDR1 SQVTM and CDR2 ANQGSEA come from the germline V gene. This CDR3 has 13 residues. This clonotype has just a few counts. The antigen is undetermined. The TCR originated in an older woman in good health. The specimen was blood. This sequence joins TRBV29-1 and TRBJ1-1; TRBD1 agrees at 7 bases. This chain's CDR3 is CTIRRTGETEAFF. The CDR3, as DNA: TGCACCATACGGCGCACAGGGGAGACTGAAGCTTTCTTT.